This T cell receptor (beta chain) was observed in a study of T-cell memory formation after mild COVID-19. Concerning this clonotype: The target antigen is unknown.

With 3 bases removed from V and 5 bases from J, the gap between germline ends came to 7 bases. Germline CDR1 reads KGHSH; CDR2 reads LQKENI. This CDR3 contains 12 residues. General study points: SARS-CoV-2 specificity of second-wave clones peaking day 37 was unconfirmed. Cross-reactive memory appears to have joined, as suggested by some responding clones showing up in pre-infection memory.

TCRdb re-analysed the 5' RACE reads in MiXCR, keeping a single row per CDR3 protein. The profile covers fewer than 350,000 distinct CDR3 sequences, with 15% to 20% appearing a single time and approximately 20% taken by the ten largest. The chain couples TRBV18 to TRBJ2-5; the D is unclear. The sequence was obtained from a man younger than 35 who had mild COVID-19 (a few samples of this study predate the infection). Cell type and time point are not known. Sequenced sample: PBMCs or a T cell subset sorted from them (not recorded which). Written as DNA, the CDR3 is TGTGCCAGCTCACCGGCCTCGGAGACCCAGTACTTC. It is translated as CASSPASETQYF.